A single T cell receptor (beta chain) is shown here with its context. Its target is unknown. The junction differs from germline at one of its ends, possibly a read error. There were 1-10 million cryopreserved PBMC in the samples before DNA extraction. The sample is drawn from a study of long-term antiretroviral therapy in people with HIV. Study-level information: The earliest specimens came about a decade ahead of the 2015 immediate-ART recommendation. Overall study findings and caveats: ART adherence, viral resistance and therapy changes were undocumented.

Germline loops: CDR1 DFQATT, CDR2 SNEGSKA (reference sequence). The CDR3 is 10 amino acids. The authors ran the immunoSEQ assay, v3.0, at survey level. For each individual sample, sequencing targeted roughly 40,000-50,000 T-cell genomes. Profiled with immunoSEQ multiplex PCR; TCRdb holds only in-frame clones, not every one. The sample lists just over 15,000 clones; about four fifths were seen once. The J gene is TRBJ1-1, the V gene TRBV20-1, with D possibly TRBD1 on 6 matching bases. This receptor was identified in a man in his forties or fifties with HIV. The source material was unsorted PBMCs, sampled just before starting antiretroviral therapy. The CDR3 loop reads CSARRGADLF. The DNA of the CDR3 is TGCAGTGCTAGACGGGGGGCCGATCTCTTT.